This TCR beta chain came from a study of radiation and T cells in renal cell carcinoma. Sequenced by immunoSEQ multiplex PCR; TCRdb stores in-frame clones only, minus some. Of roughly 120,000 clones in the sample, 80% to 85% are singletons; the top ten hold 3%. The CDR3 consists of 14 residues. V dropped 3 bases and J dropped 2 bases, with 8 bases sitting between them. Germline V gene lookup returns CDR1 KGHSH and CDR2 LQKENI. Time point specified: baseline pretreatment blood. The treatment was: 15 Gy SBRT to primary tumor, nephrectomy 4 weeks later. This clonotype originated in a woman aged 60 to 75 with renal cell carcinoma. This sequence joins TRBV18 and TRBJ1-3; perhaps TRBD1 as D (5 bases). Sample: blood, taken from a patient whose treatment included radiotherapy and nephrectomy. CDR3 coding DNA: TGTGCCAGCTCACCCGACAGTGCTGGAAACACCATATATTTT. It is translated as CASSPDSAGNTIYF.